The clone carrying this T cell receptor (beta chain) turned up a few times. The antigen is not known. The CDR3 runs 14 residues. Per germline, CDR1 MNHEY and CDR2 SVGEGT. Trimming removed 6 bases at V and 8 bases at J, with 16 bases between. During its preparation, the TCRbeta library received unique molecular identifiers. MiXCR, applied by TCRdb to the PCR reads, yields one record per CDR3 protein. The sample includes roughly 490,000 distinct CDR3 sequences, around 10% of them seen just once. These data originate in a study of T-cell reconstitution after alpha-beta-depleted transplantation in children. Overall study results and limits: A year had passed since transplant, and T-cell counts and diversity by then came mostly from newly produced T cells.

The starting material was PBMCs, mostly from graft donor cells, obtained 180 days after TCRalphabeta/CD19-depleted stem cell transplant. The J gene is TRBJ1-4, the V gene TRBV6-2 or TRBV6-3, with D unclear. The origin of this receptor is a female patient aged 2-9 years who had a stem cell transplant for aplastic anemia, so the T cells may come from the graft donor. Written as DNA, the CDR3 is TGTGCCAGCAGCTGCCCGGAGGGTTTCGAAAAACTGTTTTTT. Its protein is CASSCPEGFEKLFF.